This TCR beta chain came from a study of cytomegalovirus exposure and HLA in healthy donors. 13 Jbeta primers and 60 Vbeta primers were used for the PCR. Here immunoSEQ multiplex PCR was the method, and the copy in TCRdb shows in-frame clones only, minus some. The sample has about 150,000 clones, 75% to 85% seen once; the top ten hold just under 6.5%. The source material was PBMCs. The clonotype comes from a man aged 50-60 years in good health and CMV-seropositive.

As DNA, the CDR3 is TGCGCCACCTCTTGGGGGAGGAGCGCCTCAAAGCAGTACTTC. Amino acids: CATSWGRSASKQYF. V and J are TRBV5-1 and TRBJ2-7; TRBD2 might be the D (6 bases). The CDR3 runs 14 residues. The germline V gene has CDR1 SGHRS and CDR2 YFSETQ. The V end lost 9 bases, the J end lost 8 bases, and 24 bases lay between the germline ends.